The 20 T cell receptor beta chains in this list originate from one sample, sequenced in a study of blood T cells in healthy people across ages. Alongside a J-beta primer mix, a sample-barcoded 5' primer served in a second PCR lasting roughly 6 to 11 cycles. TCRdb reprocessed the 5' RACE reads with MiXCR, giving one entry per CDR3 protein. This sample carries over 1.5 million distinct CDR3 sequences, about 50% of them seen once, and the ten largest clones take approximately 2.1%. The sample consisted of blood. Every receptor here comes from a woman in her thirties or forties in good health.

This clonotype was seen only a few times. This CDR3 reads CASSSDYSYNEQFF. CDR3 nucleotide sequence: TGTGCCAGCAGCTCGGACTACTCCTACAATGAGCAGTTCTTC. V is TRBV7-2 and J is TRBJ2-1; D possibly corresponds to TRBD2 (6 bases). The germline CDR1 and CDR2 sequences are SGHTA and FQGNSA. V was clipped by 4 bases and J by 0 bases, with 7 bases between them. This CDR3 has 14 amino acids.

This clonotype was seen only a few times. This chain joins TRBV20-1 and TRBJ2-6, with D possibly being TRBD1 (6 bases). Germline V gene data show CDR1 as DFQATT and CDR2 as SNEGSKA (reference sequence). V lost 5 bases and J 0 bases, leaving 14 bases between the germline ends. The CDR3 consists of 16 residues. The DNA of the CDR3 is TGCAGTGCTGACGGGACATCCATCTCTGGGGCCAACGTCCTGACTTTC. It translates to CSADGTSISGANVLTF.

Concerning this clonotype: One end of the junction fails to match germline, which may point to a read error. The rearrangement links TRBV20-1 to TRBJ2-7; 13 bases match TRBD2. This CDR3 is built from 17 residues. Germline V gene data show CDR1 as DFQATT and CDR2 as SNEGSKA (reference sequence). The CDR3 nucleotides read TGCAGTGCCCCCGGACTAGCGGGGGTCCTTAAATCCTACAAGCAGTACTTC. Protein sequence: CSAPGLAGVLKSYKQYF.

A single count supports this clonotype. Just one base apart from a much larger clone, this may be a read error. This chain links TRBV15 with TRBJ2-7, with D perhaps matching TRBD1 (5 bases). CDR1 is LNHNV, CDR2 YYDKDF, per germline (reference sequence). The germline V and J ends were trimmed by 3 bases and 1 base, with 10 bases remaining between them. CDR3 length equals 14 residues. CDR3: CATSSRVGSYEQYF. CDR3 DNA: TGTGCCACCAGCAGCAGGGTAGGGTCCTACGAGCAGTACTTC.

The J gene is TRBJ2-1, the V gene TRBV6-2 or TRBV6-3; no clear D gene. The CDR3 is made up of 14 amino acids. V was shortened by 4 bases and J by 3 bases, with 10 bases between the two germline ends. The germline V gene encodes CDR1 MNHEY and CDR2 SVGEGT. CDR3 region: CASSSWPDYNEQFF. Written as DNA, the CDR3 is TGTGCCAGCAGTTCCTGGCCTGACTACAATGAGCAGTTCTTC.

This clonotype was seen only a few times. J is TRBJ2-4 and V is TRBV7-9; the D gene is possibly TRBD1 (6 bases). The assigned J gene may be wrong: the sequence end matches TRBJ2-5 better. CDR3 length: 15 residues. Germline V gene data show CDR1 as SEHNR and CDR2 as FQNEAQ (reference sequence). The CDR3 region is CASSYRDTSVETQYF. The CDR3 DNA sequence: TGTGCCAGCAGCTACCGGGACACTTCGGTGGAGACCCAGTACTTC.

DNA of the CDR3: TGTGCCACCAGCACCCGAGCGGGGTTGGGGGGGCGCACAGATACGCAGTATTTT. Encoded protein: CATSTRAGLGGRTDTQYF. The chain employs TRBV15 and TRBJ2-3; weak D call: TRBD2 (7 bases). Deletions cut 4 bases from V and 1 base from J, with 21 bases between. Germline V gives CDR1 LNHNV, CDR2 YYDKDF (reference sequence). This CDR3 comprises 18 residues.

This clonotype was recorded a few times. This rearrangement joins TRBV7-9 to TRBJ2-3; D tentatively reads TRBD1 or TRBD2 (6 bases each). Germline V gene data show CDR1 as SEHNR and CDR2 as FQNEAQ (reference sequence). With 1 base removed from V and 2 bases from J, the gap between germline ends came to 10 bases. The length of the CDR3 is 15 residues. The CDR3 is CASSLVPGATDTQYF. The CDR3 DNA follows: TGTGCCAGCAGCTTAGTTCCGGGGGCCACAGATACGCAGTATTTT.

The chain combines TRBV5-1 with TRBJ2-3; 7 nucleotides agree with TRBD1. V lost 4 bases and J lost 4; bases outside the gene matches: 6. Germline lookup yields CDR1 SGHRS and CDR2 YFSETQ. The CDR3 is made up of 14 amino acids. In DNA, the CDR3 is TGCGCCAGCAGCCCCGGACAGGCGTCAGATACGCAGTATTTT. Protein sequence: CASSPGQASDTQYF. The variable domain in full, completed from reference TRBV5-1 and TRBJ2-3, reads KAGVTQTPRYLIKTRGQQVTLSCSPISGHRSVSWYQQTPGQGLQFLFEYFSETQRNKGNFPGRFSGRQFSNSRSEMNVSTLELGDSALYLCASSPGQASDTQYFGPGTRLTVL.

The V gene is TRBV9, the J gene TRBJ1-4; D might be TRBD1 (5 bases). V shed 3 bases and J shed 6 bases, with 18 bases lying between them. Germline V gene lookup returns CDR1 SGDLS and CDR2 YYNGEE. This CDR3 is 16 amino acids long. In DNA, the CDR3 is TGTGCCAGCAGCGAGGGACGGGGGAGATCGGATGAAAAACTGTTTTTT. This gives the protein CASSEGRGRSDEKLFF.

V is TRBV27 and J is TRBJ2-1; the match to TRBD2 covers 12 bases. This CDR3 is built from 16 residues. V was clipped by 0 bases and J by 6 bases; unmatched bases: 3. Germline V lookup: CDR1 MNHEY, CDR2 SMNVEV (reference sequence). The CDR3 region has the DNA TGTGCCAGCAGTTTATCGATGACTAGCGGGGGCAATGAGCAGTTCTTC. Residues: CASSLSMTSGGNEQFF.

The chain joins TRBV2 to TRBJ2-4; D unresolved. TRBJ2-5 matches the DNA end more closely, so the J call is doubtful. Germline lookup yields CDR1 SNHLY and CDR2 FYNNEI. This CDR3 is built from 13 residues. CDR3 DNA sequence: TGTGCCAGCAGTGGGATAGCCCGAGAGACCCAGTACTTC. Translated: CASSGIARETQYF.

CDR3 nucleotide sequence: TGCGCCAGCACGTCAGGAGCTCCCTACAATGAGCAGTTCTTC. Its translation: CASTSGAPYNEQFF. The chain couples TRBV5-1 to TRBJ2-1; D is uncertain. CDR1 is SGHRS and CDR2 is YFSETQ in the germline V gene. Trimming left V 6 bases short and J 2 bases short, with 12 bases between. CDR3 length: 14 amino acids.

The chain couples TRBV7-3 to TRBJ1-1; D is unresolved. The CDR3 extends over 14 amino acids. Germline V CDR1 and CDR2: SGHTA, FQGTGA. V lost 6 bases and J 0 bases, leaving 11 bases between the germline ends. The CDR3 spells CASSMDGVNTEAFF. The CDR3 bases are TGTGCCAGCAGTATGGACGGGGTGAACACTGAAGCTTTCTTT.

This clonotype was seen a few times. The genes are TRBV14 and TRBJ2-4; 9 positions match TRBD1. The CDR3 runs 16 residues. V lost 4 bases to trimming and J lost 2 bases; unmatched junction nucleotides: 6. CDR1 and CDR2 (germline): SGHDN, FVKESK. The CDR3 DNA reads as TGTGCCAGCAGCCTCCTTGACAGGGGGACCAAAAACATTCAGTACTTC. It is translated as CASSLLDRGTKNIQYF.

The CDR3 region is CASSYSPHFDCCSYEQYF. CDR3 coding DNA: TGTGCCAGCAGTTACTCGCCTCATTTTGACTGTTGCTCCTACGAGCAGTACTTC. The J gene is TRBJ2-7, the V gene TRBV6-2 or TRBV6-3; D remains ambiguous. Per the germline V gene, CDR1 is MNHEY and CDR2 is SVGEGT. The CDR3 consists of 18 residues. V was cut by 0 bases and J by 0 bases, with 18 bases left in between.

The CDR3 DNA follows: TGCGCCAGCAGCTGGGGACAGGGGTTTTCTGAAGCTTTCTTT. It codes for CASSWGQGFSEAFF. This rearrangement joins TRBV5-1 to TRBJ1-1, with TRBD1 identical over 10 bases. Losses at the gene ends were 3 bases for V and 6 bases for J; bases not matched to a gene: 5. The CDR3 extends over 14 amino acids. Germline-derived CDR1 and CDR2 are SGHRS and YFSETQ.

In its sample, this clonotype was seen a few times. V is TRBV6-5 and J is TRBJ1-2; unclear D gene. Germline V gives CDR1 MNHEY, CDR2 SVGAGI. The CDR3 contains 13 residues. Between the trimmed V and J ends, which lost 7 bases and 9 bases, there was a span of 18 bases. Here the CDR3 reads CASKAGGVSSYTF. The CDR3 nucleotides read TGTGCCAGCAAAGCGGGCGGGGTTTCAAGCTACACCTTC.

This clonotype was counted only a few times. CDR3 sequence reads: CASSLALAGHTPYEQYF. The CDR3 bases are TGTGCCAGCAGTTTAGCACTAGCGGGACACACTCCCTACGAGCAGTACTTC. The chain couples TRBV27 to TRBJ2-7, with 10 bases matching TRBD2. Trimming took 2 bases from V and 2 from J; bases not matched to a gene: 9. Germline loops: CDR1 MNHEY, CDR2 SMNVEV (reference sequence). This CDR3 comprises 17 residues.

The rearrangement joins TRBV20-1 to TRBJ2-3; 8 nucleotides agree with TRBD2. The CDR3 loop spans 14 amino acids. Germline V lookup: CDR1 DFQATT, CDR2 SNEGSKA (reference sequence). V lost 7 bases to trimming and J lost 1 base; unmatched junction nucleotides: 7. CDR3 loop: CSVRGSGGTDTQYF. The CDR3 coding sequence is TGCAGTGTTAGGGGTAGCGGGGGCACAGATACGCAGTATTTT.